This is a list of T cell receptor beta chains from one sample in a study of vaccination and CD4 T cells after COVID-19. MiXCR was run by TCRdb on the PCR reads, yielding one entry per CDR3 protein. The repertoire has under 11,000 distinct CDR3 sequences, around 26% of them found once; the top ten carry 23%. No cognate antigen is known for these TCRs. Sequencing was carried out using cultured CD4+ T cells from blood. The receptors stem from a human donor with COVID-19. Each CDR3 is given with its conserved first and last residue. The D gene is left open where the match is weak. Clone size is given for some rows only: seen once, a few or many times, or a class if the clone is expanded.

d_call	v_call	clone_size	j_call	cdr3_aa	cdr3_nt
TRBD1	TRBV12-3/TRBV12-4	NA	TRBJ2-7	CASSPGQGLEQYF	TGTGCCAGCAGTCCGGGACAGGGGTTGGAGCAGTACTTC
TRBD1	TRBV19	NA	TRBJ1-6	CASRLMSGQAGDSPLHF	TGTGCCAGTAGACTGATGTCCGGACAGGCCGGGGATTCACCCCTCCACTTT
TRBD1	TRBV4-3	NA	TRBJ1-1	CASSFRQGATEAFF	TGCGCCAGCAGCTTTAGGCAGGGGGCGACTGAAGCTTTCTTT
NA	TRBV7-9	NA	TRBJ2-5	CASSSPTGGMWETQYF	TGTGCCAGCAGCTCCCCGACAGGAGGGATGTGGGAGACCCAGTACTTC
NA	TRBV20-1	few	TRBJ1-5	CSASETALGNQPQHF	TGCAGTGCTAGTGAAACAGCCCTGGGCAATCAGCCCCAGCATTTT
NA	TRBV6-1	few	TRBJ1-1	CASRHITEAFF	TGTGCCAGCAGACACATCACTGAAGCTTTCTTT
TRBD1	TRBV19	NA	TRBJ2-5	CASNTRTGGETQYF	TGTGCCAGTAATACGAGGACAGGCGGAGAGACCCAGTACTTC
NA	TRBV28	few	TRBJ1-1	CASRPREPVTEAFF	TGTGCCAGCAGACCCCGGGAACCGGTCACTGAAGCTTTCTTT
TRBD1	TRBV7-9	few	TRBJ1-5	CASSLVSGTGDNQPQHF	TGTGCCAGCAGCTTAGTTTCGGGGACAGGTGACAATCAGCCCCAGCATTTT
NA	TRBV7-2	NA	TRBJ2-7	CASSLGAAALYEQYF	TGTGCCAGCAGCTTAGGGGCTGCTGCCTTATACGAGCAGTACTTC
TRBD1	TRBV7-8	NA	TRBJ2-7	CASSPTGSSYEQYF	TGTGCCAGCAGCCCGACAGGGTCCTCCTACGAGCAGTACTTC
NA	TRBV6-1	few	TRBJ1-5	CASSEAAGFGSGQPQHF	TGTGCCAGCAGTGAAGCCGCCGGGTTCGGGTCTGGGCAGCCCCAGCATTTT
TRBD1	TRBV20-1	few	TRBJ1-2	CSAKTGGRGYTF	TGCAGTGCTAAGACAGGGGGCCGGGGCTACACCTTC
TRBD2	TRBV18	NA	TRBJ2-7	CASSPSGGTYEQYF	TGTGCCAGCTCACCCTCCGGGGGGACCTACGAGCAGTACTTC
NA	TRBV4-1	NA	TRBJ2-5	CASSQVGRGVGETQYF	TGCGCCAGCAGCCAAGTTGGACGGGGAGTCGGGGAGACCCAGTACTTC
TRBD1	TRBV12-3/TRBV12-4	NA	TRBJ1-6	CASGGDRVNSPLHF	TGTGCCAGCGGGGGGGACAGGGTGAATTCACCCCTCCACTTT
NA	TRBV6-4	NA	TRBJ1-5	CASSDYDRNRVYSNQPQHF	TGTGCCAGCAGTGATTATGATAGGAACAGAGTCTATAGCAATCAGCCCCAGCATTTT
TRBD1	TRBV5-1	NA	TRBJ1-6	CASSLTGDLYNSPLHF	TGCGCCAGCAGCTTGACAGGGGATCTCTATAATTCACCCCTCCACTTT
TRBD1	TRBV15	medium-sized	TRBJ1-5	CATSKDRGDQPQHF	TGTGCCACCAGCAAGGACAGGGGTGATCAGCCCCAGCATTTT
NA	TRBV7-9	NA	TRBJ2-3	CASSQLTDTQYF	TGTGCCAGCAGCCAGCTGACAGATACGCAGTATTTT
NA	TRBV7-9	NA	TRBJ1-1	CASSRHENTEAFF	TGTGCCAGCAGCCGTCATGAGAACACTGAAGCTTTCTTT
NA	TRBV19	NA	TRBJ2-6	CASSILLSGANVLTF	TGTGCCAGTAGTATTCTGCTCTCTGGGGCCAACGTCCTGACTTTC
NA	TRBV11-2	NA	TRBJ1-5	CASSLGNRNQPQHF	TGTGCCAGCAGCTTAGGCAATCGCAATCAGCCCCAGCATTTT
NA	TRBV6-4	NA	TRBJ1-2	CASSDIGLRRFF	TGTGCCAGCAGTGACATTGGTTTACGCCGCTTCTTC
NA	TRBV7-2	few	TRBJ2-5	CASSSLSSQYF	TGTGCCAGCAGCTCCTTGAGTTCCCAGTACTTC
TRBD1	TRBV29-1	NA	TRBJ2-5	CSTTPGTGFGETQYF	TGCAGTACAACCCCGGGGACAGGGTTTGGGGAGACCCAGTACTTC
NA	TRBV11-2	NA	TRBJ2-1	CASSLDRGNSYNEQFF	TGTGCCAGCAGCTTAGATAGGGGAAACTCCTACAATGAGCAGTTCTTC
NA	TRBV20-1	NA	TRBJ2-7	CSAAEMRYEQYF	TGCAGTGCAGCCGAAATGCGTTACGAGCAGTACTTC
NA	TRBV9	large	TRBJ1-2	CASSPRDREQRWDGYTF	TGTGCCAGCAGCCCCCGAGACCGGGAACAGCGATGGGATGGCTACACCTTC
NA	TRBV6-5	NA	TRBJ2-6	CASSLIQGNSGANVLTF	TGTGCCAGCAGTTTGATCCAGGGGAACTCTGGGGCCAACGTCCTGACTTTC
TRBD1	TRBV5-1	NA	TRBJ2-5	CASSSMGQNQETQYF	TGCGCCAGCAGCTCTATGGGACAGAACCAAGAGACCCAGTACTTC
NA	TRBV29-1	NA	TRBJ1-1	CSVQGVRDFTEAFF	TGCAGCGTCCAGGGCGTCAGGGACTTTACTGAAGCTTTCTTT
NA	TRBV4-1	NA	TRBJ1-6	CASSQEAVGIRHSPLHF	TGCGCCAGCAGCCAAGAAGCGGTGGGGATCCGGCATTCACCCCTCCACTTT
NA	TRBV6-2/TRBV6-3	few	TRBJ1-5	CASSYSIAERSNQPQHF	TGTGCCAGCAGTTACTCTATCGCGGAACGTAGCAATCAGCCCCAGCATTTT
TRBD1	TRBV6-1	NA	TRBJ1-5	CASSERQGAQPQHF	TGTGCCAGCAGTGAACGCCAGGGGGCCCAGCCCCAGCATTTT
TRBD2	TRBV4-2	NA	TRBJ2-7	CASSQETSGNYEQYF	TGTGCCAGCAGCCAAGAGACTAGCGGTAACTACGAGCAGTACTTC
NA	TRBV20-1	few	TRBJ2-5	CSARDLGQGGQYF	TGCAGTGCTAGAGATCTCGGCCAGGGCGGCCAGTACTTC
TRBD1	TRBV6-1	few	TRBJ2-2	CASRRQGQGGVTGELFF	TGTGCCAGCAGGCGACAAGGACAGGGGGGGGTCACCGGGGAGCTGTTTTTT
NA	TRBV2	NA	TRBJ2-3	CASSESGLGTDTQYF	TGTGCCAGCAGTGAATCCGGGCTAGGCACAGATACGCAGTATTTT
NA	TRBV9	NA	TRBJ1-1	CASSGLMNTEAFF	TGTGCCAGCAGCGGCTTGATGAACACTGAAGCTTTCTTT
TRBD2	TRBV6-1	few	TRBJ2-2	CASTRGDLDLYANTGELFF	TGTGCCAGCACGCGGGGGGACTTAGATTTATATGCGAACACCGGGGAGCTGTTTTTT
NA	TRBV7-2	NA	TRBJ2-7	CASSRTAYEQYF	TGTGCCAGCAGCCGGACAGCCTACGAGCAGTACTTC